This TCR beta chain was sequenced during a study of cytomegalovirus exposure and HLA in healthy donors. Amplification used 60 Vbeta primers and 13 Jbeta primers. Profiled with immunoSEQ multiplex PCR; TCRdb holds only in-frame clones, not every one. The top ten hold roughly a tenth of the sample, which has around 65,000 clones, roughly 85% seen once. CDR1 is SGHRS, CDR2 YFSETQ, per germline. J gave up 7 bases and V 4 bases, and 10 bases lay outside the gene matches. CDR3 size: 15 residues. The chain employs TRBV5-1 and TRBJ2-3, with TRBD1 matching over 9 bases. The sequence came from a female donor in good health and CMV-seronegative. Sequenced material: PBMCs. The CDR3, as DNA: TGCGCCAGCAGCCTCGGACAGGGGTCATCAAATACGCAGTATTTT. Encoded protein: CASSLGQGSSNTQYF.